This is a list of T cell receptor beta chains from one sample in a study of OX40 agonist ivuxolimab in advanced cancers. The assay was immunoSEQ multiplex PCR, and TCRdb's table has in-frame clones only and misses some. The sample has approximately 28,000 clones, 80% to 85% seen once. This sample comprised CD4+ or CD8+ T cells sorted from blood, obtained in a trial of the OX40 agonist ivuxolimab. All receptors come from an adult with an advanced solid tumor such as melanoma, head and neck, liver or kidney cancer. The CDR3 runs from the conserved cysteine through the conserved F or W. D genes are given only for firm matches. Size is stated for part of the rows, as once, few or many counts, or as a class when the clone is expanded.

clone size,D gene,J gene,V gene,CDR3 protein,CDR3 DNA
once,.,TRBJ2-1,TRBV7-2,CASSSRYNEQFF,TGTGCCAGCAGCTCGCGTTACAATGAGCAGTTCTTC
few,.,TRBJ1-1,TRBV10-1,CARRTAMNTEAFF,TGCGCCAGGAGGACAGCCATGAACACTGAAGCTTTCTTT
.,TRBD2,TRBJ2-5,TRBV28,CASSFLASGDQETQYF,TGTGCCAGCAGTTTTTTGGCTAGCGGGGACCAAGAGACCCAGTACTTC
.,TRBD2,TRBJ2-1,TRBV9,CASSITPSGSFNEQFF,TGTGCCAGCAGCATTACCCCTAGCGGGAGTTTTAATGAGCAGTTCTTC
.,.,TRBJ1-4,TRBV6-6,CASSGRVNEKLFF,TGTGCCAGCAGTGGCCGGGTTAATGAAAAACTGTTTTTT
once,.,TRBJ1-5,TRBV29-1,CSAIEGGAFNQPQHF,TGCAGCGCCATCGAGGGTGGGGCATTCAATCAGCCCCAGCATTTT
.,TRBD2,TRBJ2-7,TRBV10-2,CASSESASGSSGEQYF,TGCGCCAGCAGTGAGTCGGCTAGCGGGAGCTCCGGGGAGCAGTACTTC
.,.,TRBJ2-7,TRBV6-5,CASSYAGPSYEQYF,TGTGCCAGCAGTTACGCCGGCCCGTCCTACGAGCAGTACTTC
few,TRBD2,TRBJ2-7,TRBV29-1,CSVLGTSGRPDLEQYF,TGCAGCGTTTTAGGGACTAGCGGGAGGCCTGATCTCGAGCAGTACTTC
.,.,TRBJ1-1,TRBV29-1,CSVVSPVNTEAFF,TGCAGCGTTGTGTCCCCCGTTAACACTGAAGCTTTCTTT
.,TRBD1,TRBJ1-2,TRBV5-6,CASSHEGQGIDGYTF,TGTGCCAGCAGCCACGAGGGACAGGGGATAGATGGCTACACCTTC
.,.,TRBJ2-1,TRBV27,CASSSLASSYNEQFF,TGTGCCAGCAGTTCTTTGGCGAGCTCCTACAATGAGCAGTTCTTC
.,.,TRBJ2-5,TRBV6-6,CASRQPYQETQYF,TGTGCCAGCAGGCAACCTTATCAAGAGACCCAGTACTTC
.,.,TRBJ2-3,TRBV2,CASSEGTVSSTDTQYF,TGTGCCAGCAGTGAAGGGACGGTATCTAGCACAGATACGCAGTATTTT
.,.,TRBJ1-1,TRBV2,CASIGEGTNTEAFF,TGTGCCAGCATTGGGGAGGGAACGAACACTGAAGCTTTCTTT
.,.,TRBJ1-5,TRBV28,CASSLYYQPQHF,TGTGCCAGCAGTTTATATTATCAGCCCCAGCATTTT
.,TRBD1,TRBJ2-7,TRBV29-1,CSVDQGANEQYF,TGCAGCGTTGATCAGGGGGCCAACGAGCAGTACTTC
few,.,TRBJ1-1,TRBV27,CASSLAGTQNTEAFF,TGTGCCAGCAGCCTAGCCGGGACTCAGAACACTGAAGCTTTCTTT
.,TRBD1,TRBJ1-1,TRBV4-1,CASSQDRGRGTEAFF,TGCGCCAGCAGCCAAGATCGAGGCAGGGGGACTGAAGCTTTCTTT
.,.,TRBJ1-6,TRBV6-6,CASSYIGRAGSPLHF,TGTGCCAGCAGTTACATCGGCAGGGCGGGTTCACCCCTCCACTTT
.,.,TRBJ2-2,TRBV27,CASSLSGELFF,TGTGCCAGCAGTTTATCCGGGGAGCTGTTTTTT